This entry is about one T cell receptor (beta chain). The antigen is not known. Germline CDR1 is SGDLS and CDR2 is YYNGEE. The CDR3 totals 13 residues. The V end was cut by 1 base, the J end by 7 bases, with 12 bases between. Using immunoSEQ multiplex PCR, the repertoire was profiled, and TCRdb retains in-frame clones only, with some absent. In the table there are roughly 48,000 clones, around 67% of which are singletons. This specimen belongs to a study of vaccination effects on CD4 cells after COVID-19. In the study overall: Participants were vaccinated with two doses of either the BNT162b2 or mRNA-1273 vaccine.

After less than twelve days in culture, the CD4+ T cells were isolated. The sample here was CD4+ T cells from PBMCs cultured without peptide, taken before COVID-19 vaccination. V gene TRBV9 combines with J gene TRBJ2-7; possibly TRBD2 for D (6 bases). This TCR was sampled from a human donor who received a COVID-19 vaccine. CDR3 sequence reads: CASSVRGAGEQYF. In DNA form, the CDR3 reads TGTGCCAGCAGCGTAAGGGGAGCGGGTGAGCAGTACTTC.